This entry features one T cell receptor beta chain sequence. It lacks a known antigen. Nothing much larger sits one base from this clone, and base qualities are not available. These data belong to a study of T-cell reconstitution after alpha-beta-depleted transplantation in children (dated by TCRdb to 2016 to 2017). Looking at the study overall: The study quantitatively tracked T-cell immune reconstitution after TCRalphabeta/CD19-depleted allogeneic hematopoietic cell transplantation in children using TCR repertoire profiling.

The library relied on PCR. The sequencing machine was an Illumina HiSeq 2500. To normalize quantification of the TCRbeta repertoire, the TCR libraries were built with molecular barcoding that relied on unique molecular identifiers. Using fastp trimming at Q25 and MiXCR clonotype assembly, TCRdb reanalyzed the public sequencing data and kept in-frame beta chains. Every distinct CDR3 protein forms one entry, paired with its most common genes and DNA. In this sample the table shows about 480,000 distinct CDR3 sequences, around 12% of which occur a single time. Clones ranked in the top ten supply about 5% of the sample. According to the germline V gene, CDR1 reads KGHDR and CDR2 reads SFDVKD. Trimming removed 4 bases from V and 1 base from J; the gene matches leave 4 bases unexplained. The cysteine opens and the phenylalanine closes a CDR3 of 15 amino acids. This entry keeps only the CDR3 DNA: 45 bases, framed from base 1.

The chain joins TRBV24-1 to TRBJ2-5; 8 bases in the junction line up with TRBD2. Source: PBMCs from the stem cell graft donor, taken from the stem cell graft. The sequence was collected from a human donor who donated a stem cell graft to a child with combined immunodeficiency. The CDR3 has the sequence CATSESGRIQETQYF. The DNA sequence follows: TGTGCCACCAGTGAGAGCGGGAGAATCCAAGAGACCCAGTACTTC.